Listed here are 9 T cell receptor beta chains from one sample, sequenced in a study of T cell repertoires in cytomegalovirus infection. Their target antigens are unknown. From the reads, TCRdb called clonotypes with MiXCR, one entry per CDR3 protein. The sample carries 900,000 to 950,000 distinct CDR3 sequences, 30% to 40% recorded once. The material sequenced was cultured CD8+ T cells from PBMCs, taken from culture after CMV antigen stimulation. These TCRs come from a human donor in good health (CMV status not recorded). Some clones in this sample may be carry-over from other donors' samples.

This clonotype was detected a few times. This chain connects TRBV19 to TRBJ1-2; TRBD1 might be the D (5 bases). V was shortened by 3 bases and J by 4 bases, with 12 bases between the two germline ends. Germline V CDR1 and CDR2: LNHDA, SQIVND (reference sequence). The CDR3 extends over 14 amino acids. The CDR3 DNA reads TGTGCCAGTAGTATGTTGACAGCATCCTATGGCTACACCTTC. Translated: CASSMLTASYGYTF.

This clonotype was observed a handful of times. This chain uses TRBV9 with TRBJ2-1, with 12 nucleotides matching TRBD1. Losses at the gene ends were 7 bases for V and 15 bases for J; bases not matched to a gene: 14. Germline V gene lookup returns CDR1 SGDLS and CDR2 YYNGEE. CDR3 length: 14 residues. CDR3 nucleotides: TGTGCCAGCCCCCCGGGACAGGGGGCGAGATTCAGGTTCTTC. The encoded protein is CASPPGQGARFRFF.

This clonotype was seen only a few times. Here the CDR3 reads CASSEGHYNEQFF. The CDR3 nucleotides read TGTGCCAGCAGTGAAGGTCACTACAATGAGCAGTTCTTC. J is TRBJ2-1 and V is TRBV6-1; D gene unclear. From germline, CDR1 is MNHNS and CDR2 SASEGT. This CDR3 has 13 amino acids. Trimming removed 1 base from V and 3 bases from J, with 4 bases in between.

This clonotype was picked up one time. The chain combines TRBV15 with TRBJ1-4, with D perhaps matching TRBD1 (6 bases). The CDR3 runs to 16 residues. The germline V and J ends were trimmed by 5 bases and 9 bases, with 22 bases remaining between them. The V gene's germline CDR1 is LNHNV and CDR2 YYDKDF (reference sequence). The CDR3 is CATSGKTYREDKKLFF. As DNA, the CDR3 is TGTGCCACCAGCGGAAAAACGTACAGGGAGGATAAAAAACTGTTTTTT.

A few counts support this clonotype. The rearrangement links TRBV28 to TRBJ1-5; 9 nucleotides align to TRBD1. Germline values: CDR1 MDHEN, CDR2 SYDVKM. This CDR3 is 15 amino acids long. Trimming cost V 5 bases and J 6 bases; bases outside gene matches: 8. This chain's CDR3 is CASSTSRDRVQPQHF. In DNA form, the CDR3 reads TGTGCCAGCAGTACGTCCCGGGACAGGGTTCAGCCCCAGCATTTT.

As to this clonotype: Germline is not matched at one junction end, which may reflect a read error. This chain joins TRBV4-1 and TRBJ2-2; D is perhaps TRBD1 or TRBD2 (5 bases each). The CDR3 contains 15 residues. The germline V gene has CDR1 MGHRA and CDR2 YSYEKL. Here the CDR3 reads CASSQGDHEVGELFF. The CDR3, as DNA: TGCGCCAGCAGTCAAGGGGACCATGAGGTCGGGGAGCTGTTTTTT.

The chain joins TRBV9 to TRBJ2-1, with 8 nucleotides matching TRBD2. The germline CDR1 and CDR2 sequences are SGDLS and YYNGEE. The J segment lost 8 bases and the V segment lost 0 bases, leaving 10 bases of the junction unmatched. The CDR3 length is 16 residues. The CDR3 sequence is CASSVALSGGSHEQFF. The CDR3 DNA reads TGTGCCAGCAGCGTAGCCCTCAGCGGGGGAAGCCATGAGCAGTTCTTC.

This rearrangement joins TRBV6-5 to TRBJ2-1, with D unclear. CDR3 length: 13 amino acids. V was trimmed by 5 bases and J by 9 bases, leaving 14 bases between them. CDR1 and CDR2 from the germline V gene are MNHEY and SVGAGI. The CDR3 sequence is CASSALFWVEQFF. Here the CDR3 DNA reads TGTGCCAGCAGTGCCTTGTTCTGGGTTGAGCAGTTCTTC.

This clonotype was seen a few times. This CDR3 reads CASSLARGGFTDTQYF. The CDR3 DNA follows: TGTGCCAGCAGCTTAGCACGGGGGGGCTTCACAGATACGCAGTATTTT. The chain links TRBV7-2 to TRBJ2-3; 8 bases line up with TRBD2. Germline-derived CDR1 and CDR2 are SGHTA and FQGNSA. The CDR3 is 16 amino acids. V dropped 0 bases and J dropped 2; count of bases not matched to a gene: 4. Supplemented by reference TRBV7-2 and TRBJ2-3, the full variable domain reads GAGVSQSPSNKVTEKGKDVELRCDPISGHTALYWYRQSLGQGLEFLIYFQGNSAPDKSGLPSDRFSAERTGGSVSTLTIQRTQQEDSAVYLCASSLARGGFTDTQYFGPGTRLTVL.